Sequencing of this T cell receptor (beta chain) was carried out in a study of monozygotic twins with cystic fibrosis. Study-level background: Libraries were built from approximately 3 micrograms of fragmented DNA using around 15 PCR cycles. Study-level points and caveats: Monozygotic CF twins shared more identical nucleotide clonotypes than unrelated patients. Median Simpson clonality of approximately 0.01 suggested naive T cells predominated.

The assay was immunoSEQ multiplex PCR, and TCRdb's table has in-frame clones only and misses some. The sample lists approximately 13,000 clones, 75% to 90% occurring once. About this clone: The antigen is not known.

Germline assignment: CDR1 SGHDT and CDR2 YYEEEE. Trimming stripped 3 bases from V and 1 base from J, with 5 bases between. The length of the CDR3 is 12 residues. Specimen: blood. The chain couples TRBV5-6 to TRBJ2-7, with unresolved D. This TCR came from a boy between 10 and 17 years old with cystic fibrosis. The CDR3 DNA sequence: TGTGCCAGCAGCTGGGGTTCCTACGAGCAGTACTTC. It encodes CASSWGSYEQYF.